Listed below are T cell receptor beta chains from one sample, sequenced in a study of blood T cell repertoires in COVID-19. Only in-frame clones appear in the TCRdb table, and some are missing; sequencing was by immunoSEQ multiplex PCR. Altogether about 59,000 clones are present, around 85% being singletons, with the ten largest covering about 18%. Specimen: peripheral blood. The receptor source for this set is a human donor in a cohort sampled during active COVID-19. CDR3s include the opening cysteine and the closing phenylalanine or tryptophan.

len: 15; v_gene: TRBV5-1; CDR3aa: CASSLGDSSNQPQHF
len: 15; v_gene: TRBV27; CDR3aa: CASSRTIGQAGGYTF
len: 13; v_gene: TRBV7-2; CDR3aa: CASSFGGDTEAFF
len: 15; v_gene: TRBV18; CDR3aa: CASSPKQGVGEKLFF
len: 17; v_gene: TRBV5-1; CDR3aa: CASSLGRVVLSNQPQHF
len: 18; v_gene: TRBV6-6; CDR3aa: CASSQGIAPGVSTDTQYF
len: 14; v_gene: TRBV7-2; CDR3aa: CASSFGTTNTEAFF
len: 15; v_gene: TRBV12-1; CDR3aa: CASPQRGGPPNEQFF
len: 15; v_gene: TRBV2; CDR3aa: CASTLRTGVNEKLFF
len: 14; v_gene: TRBV3-1/TRBV3-2; CDR3aa: CASSQLVGDTEAFF
len: 12; v_gene: TRBV5-4; CDR3aa: CASSFGSYEQYF
len: 18; v_gene: TRBV23-1; CDR3aa: CASTPRARRRIAKNIQYF
len: 12; v_gene: TRBV3-1/TRBV3-2; CDR3aa: CASSLHSYEQYF
len: 16; v_gene: TRBV27; CDR3aa: CASSLSLGTGSRPQHF
len: 12; v_gene: TRBV11-2; CDR3aa: CASSFSTGELFF
len: 13; v_gene: TRBV7-2; CDR3aa: CASSNGLQETQYF
len: 16; v_gene: TRBV4-3; CDR3aa: CASSQSRAQGFYEQYF
len: 14; v_gene: TRBV9; CDR3aa: CASSAGTLYNEQFF
len: 13; v_gene: TRBV4-3; CDR3aa: CASSQGTHSPLHF
len: 14; v_gene: TRBV27; CDR3aa: CASSPYRGNQPQHF
len: 17; v_gene: TRBV5-8; CDR3aa: CASSFGHASSGANVLTF
len: 15; v_gene: TRBV5-1; CDR3aa: CASSLVGPLAGELFF
len: 15; v_gene: TRBV5-6; CDR3aa: CASSRRLTASYGYTF
len: 14; v_gene: TRBV5-1; CDR3aa: CASSPGTGVGEQYF
len: 16; v_gene: TRBV5-6; CDR3aa: CASSALQGAGWTEAFF
len: 13; v_gene: TRBV18; CDR3aa: CASSLTPQETQYF
len: 13; v_gene: TRBV9; CDR3aa: CASSRTAQETQYF
len: 14; v_gene: TRBV4-1; CDR3aa: CASSQGAGLTEAFF